This is a list of T cell receptor beta chains from one sample in a study of T cells in Graves' hyperthyroidism and ophthalmopathy. From the multiplex PCR reads, TCRdb called clonotypes with MiXCR, one entry per CDR3 protein. The repertoire consists of fewer than 400,000 distinct CDR3 sequences, with approximately 14% occurring once and the leading ten covering approximately 30%. Source material: blood. The receptors were sampled from a young woman with Graves' hyperthyroidism that later progressed to Graves' ophthalmopathy. CDR3s leave out the opening cysteine and the closing phenylalanine or tryptophan. The order of the fields is V gene, D gene, CDR3 protein. D genes are given only for firm matches.

V gene: TRBV27
D gene: -
CDR3 protein: ASCVTGGELF

V gene: TRBV6-1
D gene: -
CDR3 protein: ASTRGASYEQY

V gene: TRBV27
D gene: TRBD2
CDR3 protein: ASSPSWTSGRSDTQY

V gene: TRBV7-7
D gene: TRBD2
CDR3 protein: ASSSGLERTTGELF

V gene: TRBV6-2/TRBV6-3
D gene: -
CDR3 protein: ASSYGGPVEQY

V gene: TRBV11-2
D gene: TRBD2
CDR3 protein: ASSSALTSGRWGEQF

V gene: TRBV29-1
D gene: TRBD1
CDR3 protein: SAAGTGASSGANVLT

V gene: TRBV3-1
D gene: TRBD1
CDR3 protein: ASTSGTGLNTDTQY

V gene: TRBV27
D gene: -
CDR3 protein: ASSLGPNPTYEQY

V gene: TRBV28
D gene: -
CDR3 protein: ASRSGGTYNEQF

V gene: TRBV30
D gene: -
CDR3 protein: AWRRDGPNTEAF

V gene: TRBV20-1
D gene: TRBD2
CDR3 protein: SAMTGTSGGNEQF

V gene: TRBV6-4
D gene: TRBD1
CDR3 protein: ASSRDREETQH

V gene: TRBV7-2
D gene: -
CDR3 protein: ASSLEAGADTQY

V gene: TRBV7-2
D gene: TRBD2
CDR3 protein: ASSQTGLAVSVYTDTQY

V gene: TRBV6-5
D gene: -
CDR3 protein: ASSYSIGAGYGYT

V gene: TRBV9
D gene: -
CDR3 protein: ASSVAGNYEQY

V gene: TRBV7-9
D gene: -
CDR3 protein: ASSLTRAGWDEQY

V gene: TRBV6-2/TRBV6-3
D gene: -
CDR3 protein: ASSRGSATEAF

V gene: TRBV27
D gene: -
CDR3 protein: ASSTSGTGPYNEQF

V gene: TRBV20-1
D gene: TRBD2
CDR3 protein: SGREVPRYEQY

V gene: TRBV28
D gene: -
CDR3 protein: ASSFSPQDQH

V gene: TRBV2
D gene: -
CDR3 protein: ASDRRQVAPNEQY

V gene: TRBV29-1
D gene: TRBD1
CDR3 protein: SVEDQTGGYGYT

V gene: TRBV3-1
D gene: TRBD1
CDR3 protein: ASSVTDRAHYNEQF

V gene: TRBV30
D gene: -
CDR3 protein: AWKVSVGAF

V gene: TRBV20-1
D gene: TRBD2
CDR3 protein: SAAPGLAGGTQY

V gene: TRBV7-2
D gene: TRBD2
CDR3 protein: ASSLRGGSENEQF

V gene: TRBV28
D gene: TRBD2
CDR3 protein: ASSPGTSGSLGETQY

V gene: TRBV20-1
D gene: -
CDR3 protein: SASIQADQPQH

V gene: TRBV28
D gene: TRBD1
CDR3 protein: ASTPTGITYEQY

V gene: TRBV28
D gene: -
CDR3 protein: ASSPHKRTFSYEQY